The sequence of this T cell receptor beta chain was determined in a study of cytomegalovirus exposure and HLA in healthy donors. Findings and caveats of the study: A likely sequencing artifact accounted for one observed cluster of highly shared sequence variants. Later analysis suggested links between common viral pathogens and several top significant clusters. Cytomegalovirus status was reportedly diagnosed by the classifier with high specificity and sensitivity.

The PCR had 60 Vbeta and 13 Jbeta primers. Profiling relied on immunoSEQ multiplex PCR, and the TCRdb table lists in-frame clones only, not all of them. The table has fewer than 200,000 clones, 82% seen once; the top ten hold more than 1.3%. The donors gave bone marrow, and they were healthy. Points on this clone: Its target is unknown.

Germline values: CDR1 MDHEN, CDR2 SYDVKM. This CDR3 contains 14 residues. Unmatched junction bases numbered 11, after V lost 6 bases and J lost 9 bases. The sample was PBMCs. The chain is built from TRBV28 and TRBJ1-3, with TRBD1 identical over 7 bases. The source is a girl between 5 and 17 years old in good health and CMV-seropositive. Here the CDR3 DNA reads TGTGCCAGCAGGGGGACAGTGACCTGGGGCACCATATATTTT. Its protein is CASRGTVTWGTIYF.